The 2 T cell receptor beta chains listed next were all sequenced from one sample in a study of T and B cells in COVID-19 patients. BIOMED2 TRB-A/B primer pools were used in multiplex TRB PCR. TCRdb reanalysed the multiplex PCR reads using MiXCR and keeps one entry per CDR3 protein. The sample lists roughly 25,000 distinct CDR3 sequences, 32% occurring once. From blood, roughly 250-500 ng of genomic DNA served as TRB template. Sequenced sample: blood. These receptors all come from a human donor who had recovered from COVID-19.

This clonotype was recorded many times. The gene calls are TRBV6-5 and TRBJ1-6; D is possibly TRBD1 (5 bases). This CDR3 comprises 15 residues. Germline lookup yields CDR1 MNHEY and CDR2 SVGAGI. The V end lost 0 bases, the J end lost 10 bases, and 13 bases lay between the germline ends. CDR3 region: CASSYSGGESSPLHF. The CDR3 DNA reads TGTGCCAGCAGTTACTCAGGAGGGGAATCGTCACCCCTCCACTTT.

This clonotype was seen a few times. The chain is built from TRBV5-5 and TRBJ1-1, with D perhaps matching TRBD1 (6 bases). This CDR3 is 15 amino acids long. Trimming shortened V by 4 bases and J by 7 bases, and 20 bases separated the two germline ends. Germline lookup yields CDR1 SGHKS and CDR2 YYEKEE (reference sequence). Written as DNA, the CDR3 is TGTGCCAGCAGCAGTGGACAGCATAAGGCACTTGAAGCTTTCTTT. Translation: CASSSGQHKALEAFF.